This T cell receptor beta chain was identified in a study of blood T cells in healthy people across ages. Study-wide context: Template switching captured about one barcoded beta molecule per two T cells. Study-wide results and caveats: More naive CD4+ cells and higher diversity marked long-lived donors relative to aged donors. Older age coincided with a roughly linear decline in TCR beta diversity per million T cells. Not knowing donor CMV status may have confounded expanded clonotype changes.

There are many counts of this clonotype. Its antigen remains unknown. The CDR3 contains 18 residues. J lost 2 bases, V lost 0 bases, and 7 bases had no gene match. CDR1 and CDR2 from the germline V gene are LGHNA and YNFKEQ. For the second PCR, which ran for about 7 to 11 cycles, a sample-barcoded 5' primer and a J-beta primer mix were used. TCRdb independently ran MiXCR on the 5' RACE reads; one entry per CDR3 protein. The data contain around 690,000 distinct CDR3 sequences, about 54% of them singletons. The chain is built from TRBV4-2 and TRBJ2-7; 13 nucleotides agree with TRBD2. The origin of this receptor is a man in his 60s in good health. The material sequenced was blood. In DNA form, the CDR3 reads TGTGCCAGCAGCCAAGATCCGACTAGCGGGGGGACCCCCTACGAGCAGTACTTC. It is translated as CASSQDPTSGGTPYEQYF.